Listed below are T cell receptor beta chains from one sample, sequenced in a study of blood T cells in healthy people across ages. TCRdb analysed the 5' RACE reads with MiXCR anew, one entry per CDR3 protein. The data show approximately 1.5 million distinct CDR3 sequences, approximately 32% seen once. Source material: blood. The receptors come from a woman younger than 45 in good health. Both conserved end residues are part of each CDR3. A D gene is named only where the DNA matches it firmly. Clone sizes are given selectively: once, few, many, or a class where the clone is expanded.

D gene	clone size	V gene	J gene	CDR3 DNA	CDR3 protein
NA	few	TRBV7-3	TRBJ1-1	TGTGCCAGCAGCTTAATGGGGGCTTTCTTT	CASSLMGAFF
NA	many	TRBV6-1	TRBJ2-5	TGTGCCAGCAGTGAACGAGGCAGCCAAGAGACCCAGTACTTC	CASSERGSQETQYF
NA	NA	TRBV28	TRBJ1-2	TGTGCCAGCAGTTACGGGGGGACGGGTTATGGCTACACCTTC	CASSYGGTGYGYTF
TRBD2	many	TRBV7-8	TRBJ2-1	TGTGCCAGCAGCTCCGGACTAGCGGGAGGATGGAGCAATGAGCAGTTCTTC	CASSSGLAGGWSNEQFF
TRBD1	NA	TRBV20-1	TRBJ2-7	TGCAGTGCTAGAGCCGTACAGGGGGCCTACGAGCAGTACTTC	CSARAVQGAYEQYF
NA	NA	TRBV5-6	TRBJ1-4	TGTGCCAGCAGCCACGGACAGAATGAAAAACTGTTTTTT	CASSHGQNEKLFF
NA	few	TRBV20-1	TRBJ1-5	TGCAGTGCTCAAGAGGGCACGGCAGGGCGCAATCAGCCCCAGCATTTT	CSAQEGTAGRNQPQHF
NA	few	TRBV29-1	TRBJ2-7	TGCAGCGTTGAAGCCAGTCCCTACGAGCAGTACTTC	CSVEASPYEQYF
TRBD2	few	TRBV6-1	TRBJ2-1	TGTGCCAGCAGGATCACGGGGGGTCTCGACAATGAGCAGTTCTTC	CASRITGGLDNEQFF
TRBD1	NA	TRBV5-1	TRBJ2-6	TGCGCCAGCAGCTTGGCCCCCGCGGGACAGGGTCTCGAAGGGGCCAACGTCCTGACTTTC	CASSLAPAGQGLEGANVLTF
NA	many	TRBV5-1	TRBJ2-2	TGCGCCAGCAGCTTGTGGGACCCGTCAAGAACCGGGGAGCTGTTTTTT	CASSLWDPSRTGELFF
TRBD1	few	TRBV12-3/TRBV12-4	TRBJ2-1	TGTGCCAGCAGTCAACAGGGGTCTTACAATGAGCAGTTCTTC	CASSQQGSYNEQFF
NA	few	TRBV28	TRBJ2-7	TGTGCCAGCAGTTTACAAGGGACAACTCACGAGCAGTACTTC	CASSLQGTTHEQYF
NA	few	TRBV6-2/TRBV6-3	TRBJ2-1	TGTGCCAGCACTCTAGTTGGGGGCGAGCAGTTCTTC	CASTLVGGEQFF
TRBD2	many	TRBV5-1	TRBJ2-3	TGTGCCAGCAGCTCCGGACTAGCGGGCACAGATACGCAGTATTTT	CASSSGLAGTDTQYF
NA	once	TRBV10-3	TRBJ1-6	TGTGCCATCACGGACTATAATTCACCCCTCCACTTT	CAITDYNSPLHF
NA	NA	TRBV7-2	TRBJ2-1	TGTGCCAGCAGCTTAACGGCGGGGGCCAACGGTGAGCAGTTCTTC	CASSLTAGANGEQFF
NA	NA	TRBV11-2	TRBJ1-3	TGTGCCAGCAGCTTAGGACCCAACTCTGGAAACACCATATATTTT	CASSLGPNSGNTIYF
TRBD2	many	TRBV7-6	TRBJ2-1	TGTGCCAGCAGCTTTGGGACTAGCGGGCGAAGCTCCTACAATGAGCAGTTCTTC	CASSFGTSGRSSYNEQFF
TRBD2	few	TRBV20-1	TRBJ2-7	TGCAGTGCTGAGCGGGAGGGCCCCCGGTACGAGCAGTACTTC	CSAEREGPRYEQYF
NA	NA	TRBV6-6	TRBJ1-5	TGTGCCAGCACCGAGGGGATCGGCAATCAGCCCCAGCATTTT	CASTEGIGNQPQHF
TRBD1	NA	TRBV7-6	TRBJ2-7	TGTGCCAGCAGCGAAGTAATACCGACCGGGACAGGGATGCTCTACGAGCAGTACTTC	CASSEVIPTGTGMLYEQYF
NA	NA	TRBV9	TRBJ2-3	TGTGCCAGCAGCGTAGTAAGTTCAGGGGTTGGAGATACGCAGTATTTT	CASSVVSSGVGDTQYF
NA	many	TRBV4-1	TRBJ2-7	TGCGCCAGCAGCCAAGAGGCAGGGGCAAGCTCCTACGAGCAGTACTTC	CASSQEAGASSYEQYF
TRBD1	few	TRBV5-1	TRBJ1-2	TGCGCCAGCAGCACATCCGGGACAGCTTATGATGGCTACACCTTC	CASSTSGTAYDGYTF
NA	NA	TRBV7-9	TRBJ2-1	TGTGCCAGCAGCTCCCGCGTCTTAAGGGCTGACAATGAGCAGTTCTTC	CASSSRVLRADNEQFF
NA	NA	TRBV20-1	TRBJ1-1	TGCAGTGCTCAGAGGACAATGCTTGAAGCTTTCTTT	CSAQRTMLEAFF
TRBD1	few	TRBV29-1	TRBJ1-6	TGCAGCGTCCAAGTAGGAGGGGGCTCACCCCTCCACTTT	CSVQVGGGSPLHF
NA	many	TRBV30	TRBJ2-6	TGTGCCTGGGAGGGTCAGCTCGGGGCCAACGTCCTGACTTTC	CAWEGQLGANVLTF
TRBD1	many	TRBV29-1	TRBJ2-7	TGCAGCGTGTACAGGGGGCCCTACGAGCAGTACTTC	CSVYRGPYEQYF
TRBD2	once	TRBV4-1	TRBJ2-3	TGCGCCAGCAGCCAAGATGGGAGCGGGGGGGACACAGATACGCAGTATTTT	CASSQDGSGGDTDTQYF
NA	NA	TRBV7-8	TRBJ2-3	TGTGCCAGCAGCTTAGAAGTCGGGGGGCCCTTTAGCACAGATACGCAGTATTTT	CASSLEVGGPFSTDTQYF
TRBD1	NA	TRBV19	TRBJ2-7	TGTGCCAGCGGACAGGGTCGCCCCTACGAGCAGTACTTC	CASGQGRPYEQYF
NA	few	TRBV5-1	TRBJ2-3	TGCGCCAGCAGCTTGGGTTCGGTCGGATTCACAGATACGCAGTATTTT	CASSLGSVGFTDTQYF
NA	NA	TRBV5-6	TRBJ2-7	TGTGCCAGCAGCCAGAGAGACGCGGGTGTCGAGCAGTACTTC	CASSQRDAGVEQYF
NA	NA	TRBV12-3/TRBV12-4	TRBJ1-2	TGTGCCAGCAGGAGGACAGTGAATTATGGCTACACCTTC	CASRRTVNYGYTF
NA	many	TRBV29-1	TRBJ2-7	TGCAGCGTTGAAGCGAAAGGAGAGCAGTACTTC	CSVEAKGEQYF
NA	NA	TRBV7-9	TRBJ1-1	TGTGCCAGCAGCACACCGGACAAGGCCGACACTGAAGCTTTCTTT	CASSTPDKADTEAFF
TRBD2	NA	TRBV5-3	TRBJ2-5	TGTGCCAGCAGCTTGCCCTCCTACACTGGACTAGCGGGAGTAGAGCAGTACTTC	CASSLPSYTGLAGVEQYF
NA	NA	TRBV28	TRBJ2-1	TGTGCCAGCAGTACATCGGCGACTGAGCAGTTCTTC	CASSTSATEQFF
TRBD1	NA	TRBV4-2	TRBJ2-5	TGTGCCAGCAGCGAAATTCCGGGACAGCATGTAGAGACCCAGTACTTC	CASSEIPGQHVETQYF